Below are 32 T cell receptor beta chains sequenced from a single sample in a study of blood T cell repertoires in COVID-19 (dated by TCRdb to 2020 to 2022). The library relied on the immunoSEQ multiplex PCR assay. What TCRdb holds here is the immuneACCESS table cut down to in-frame rearrangements. Part of the clones is not present; checked against another copy, under half of the missing clones reflect an unresolved V gene, and the others are unexplained. Present in this sample are 300,000 to 450,000 clones, approximately 89% of which were seen just once. The ten largest clones add up to roughly 2% of the sample. Input material: PBMCs or T cells enriched from blood (not recorded which). These receptors were taken from a man aged 35-49 years in a cohort exposed to, infected with or recovered from COVID-19 (not recorded which).

This chain connects TRBV7-8 to TRBJ2-1; 8 positions agree with TRBD2. Looked up from germline, CDR1 is SGHVS and CDR2 is FQNEAQ. With V trimmed by 5 bases and J by 8 bases, 11 bases remained unmatched. This CDR3 has 15 residues. CDR3: CASSPRSGRSDEQFF. The DNA of the CDR3 is TGTGCCAGCAGCCCCAGGAGCGGGAGATCCGATGAGCAGTTCTTC.

V is TRBV5-1 and J is TRBJ1-5, with D maybe TRBD1 (6 bases). V was pared by 0 bases and J by 7 bases, with 14 bases between. The CDR3 sequence is 15 residues long. Germline V lookup: CDR1 SGHRS, CDR2 YFSETQ. The CDR3 nucleotides are TGCGCCAGCAGCTTGGGGCCGGGCCAGGGGCAGCCCCAGCATTTT. Translation gives CASSLGPGQGQPQHF.

The V gene is TRBV6-5, the J gene TRBJ2-5; the match to TRBD2 covers 7 bases. This CDR3 spans 13 amino acids. V lost 6 bases, J lost 7 bases, and 8 bases stayed unmatched. In germline, CDR1 is MNHEY, CDR2 SVGAGI. The CDR3 protein is CASRRRDYGTQYF. Here the CDR3 DNA reads TGTGCCAGCAGACGACGGGACTACGGGACCCAGTACTTC.

This chain joins TRBV7-8 and TRBJ1-1; 9 bases are shared with TRBD1. The CDR3 runs to 16 residues. V was clipped by 2 bases and J by 1 base; unmatched bases: 5. The V gene's germline CDR1 is SGHVS and CDR2 FQNEAQ. As DNA, the CDR3 is TGTGCCAGCAGCTTACGGGACAGGGCTTCGAACACTGAAGCTTTCTTT. Its translation is CASSLRDRASNTEAFF. The full variable domain, rest sourced from reference TRBV7-8 and TRBJ1-1, is GAGVSQSPRYKVAKRGQDVALRCDPISGHVSLFWYQQALGQGPEFLTYFQNEAQLDKSGLPSDRFFAERPEGSVSTLKIQRTQQEDSAVYLCASSLRDRASNTEAFFGQGTRLTVV.

The V call is TRBV4-1, the J call TRBJ1-6, with D tentatively TRBD1 (6 bases). V was shortened by 0 bases and J by 10 bases, with 13 bases between the two germline ends. In germline, CDR1 is MGHRA, CDR2 YSYEKL. The CDR3 has 15 amino acids. Written as DNA, the CDR3 is TGCGCCAGCAGCCAAGAAGGGGGATTGGCCTCACCCCTCCACTTT. This codes for CASSQEGGLASPLHF.

The chain links TRBV30 to TRBJ2-7; D ambiguous. The CDR3 sequence is 11 residues long. Trimming removed 3 bases at V and 6 bases at J, with 9 bases between. The germline V gene has CDR1 GTSNPN and CDR2 SVGIG (reference sequence). In DNA form, the CDR3 reads TGTGCCTGGAGGGGCCTGAGCGAGCAGTACTTC. It yields the protein CAWRGLSEQYF.

J is TRBJ1-5 and V is TRBV29-1; 8 positions agree with TRBD1. Germline-derived CDR1 and CDR2 are SQVTM and ANQGSEA. V shed 4 bases and J 2 bases; nucleotides not matched to a gene: 1. This CDR3 has 13 residues. CDR3 nucleotides: TGCAGCGTTGCACAGGGGGGCAATCAGCCCCAGCATTTT. It yields the protein CSVAQGGNQPQHF. The whole variable domain, remainder taken from reference TRBV29-1 and TRBJ1-5, is SAVISQKPSRDICQRGTSLTIQCQVDSQVTMMFWYRQQPGQSLTLIATANQGSEATYESGFVIDKFPISRPNLTFSTLTVSNMSPEDSSIYLCSVAQGGNQPQHFGDGTRLSIL.

The J gene is TRBJ2-2, the V gene TRBV5-1; D is uncertain. Germline V gene lookup returns CDR1 SGHRS and CDR2 YFSETQ. Trimming stripped 1 base from V and 3 bases from J, with 7 bases between. There are 14 residues in the CDR3. This CDR3 reads CASSLTTDTGELFF. The CDR3 DNA reads TGCGCCAGCAGCTTGACAACCGACACCGGGGAGCTGTTTTTT.

CDR3 sequence: CASSPMDLGEKLFF. The CDR3 DNA reads TGTGCCAGCAGCCCGATGGACTTAGGGGAAAAACTGTTTTTT. V gene TRBV7-6 combines with J gene TRBJ1-4; D not resolved. The CDR3 consists of 14 residues. V was clipped by 5 bases and J by 8 bases, with 15 bases between them. Germline V CDR1 and CDR2: SGHVS, FNYEAQ.

The genes are TRBV29-1 and TRBJ2-3; TRBD2 matches 9 bases. Germline V lookup: CDR1 SQVTM, CDR2 ANQGSEA. The CDR3 length is 15 residues. V shed 4 bases and J 3 bases; nucleotides not matched to a gene: 8. In DNA form, the CDR3 reads TGCAGCGTTGCCCCCCATAGCGGGAGAACAGATACGCAGTATTTT. It translates to CSVAPHSGRTDTQYF.

The chain combines TRBV18 with TRBJ1-1, with D maybe TRBD1 (5 bases). The CDR3 has 13 amino acids. CDR1 is KGHSH and CDR2 is LQKENI in the germline V gene. V shed 3 bases and J shed 8 bases, with 13 bases lying between them. CDR3: CASSPKGKTEAFF. CDR3 in DNA: TGTGCCAGCTCACCTAAGGGGAAAACAGAAGCTTTCTTT.

The chain links TRBV18 to TRBJ1-6; maybe TRBD1 (5 bases). Germline-derived CDR1 and CDR2 are KGHSH and LQKENI. This CDR3 comprises 15 residues. Trimming cost V 3 bases and J 9 bases, with 15 bases left between them. CDR3 amino acids: CASSPQDSLVSPLHF. The CDR3 nucleotides are TGTGCCAGCTCACCTCAAGACAGTTTGGTTTCACCCCTCCACTTT. Using reference TRBV18 and TRBJ1-6 for the parts outside the CDR3, the full variable domain is NAGVMQNPRHLVRRRGQEARLRCSPMKGHSHVYWYRQLPEEGLKFMVYLQKENIIDESGMPKERFSAEFPKEGPSILRIQQVVRGDSAAYFCASSPQDSLVSPLHFGNGTRLTVT.

This clone was observed a handful of times. The V call is TRBV4-2, the J call TRBJ2-2, with 13 bases identical to TRBD2. The germline CDR1 and CDR2 sequences are LGHNA and YNFKEQ. The CDR3 loop spans 18 amino acids. With 4 bases clipped from V and 2 bases from J, the junction kept 7 bases outside the gene matches. The CDR3 region has the DNA TGTGCCAGCAGCCCTCTCCAGGGACTAGCGGGAAACACCGGGGAGCTGTTTTTT. Translation: CASSPLQGLAGNTGELFF.

This sequence joins TRBV5-4 and TRBJ2-4; 7 nucleotides match TRBD1. This CDR3 is built from 15 residues. The V segment lost 4 bases and the J segment 6 bases; nucleotides outside the gene matches: 10. The V gene's germline CDR1 is SGHNT and CDR2 YYREEE (reference sequence). The CDR3 nucleotides are TGTGCCAGCAGCCGACAGGGAAGCGATGGAAACATTCAGTACTTC. It codes for CASSRQGSDGNIQYF.

The chain combines TRBV15 with TRBJ1-3; D is perhaps TRBD1 (6 bases). CDR1 LNHNV and CDR2 YYDKDF come from the germline V gene (reference sequence). The CDR3 runs 17 residues. V lost 3 bases to trimming and J lost 2 bases, with 17 bases between them. The CDR3 protein is CATSREQGRGTGNTIYF. The CDR3 DNA is TGTGCCACCAGCAGGGAACAGGGAAGGGGAACTGGAAACACCATATATTTT.

The V and J genes are TRBV24-1 and TRBJ2-5; D perhaps matches TRBD1 (6 bases). The CDR3 covers 13 residues. Trimming left V 4 bases short and J 9 bases short, with 14 bases between. Germline V gene lookup returns CDR1 KGHDR and CDR2 SFDVKD. This chain's CDR3 is CATSERPTGSQYF. The CDR3 DNA follows: TGTGCCACCAGTGAGCGACCAACAGGGTCCCAGTACTTC.

This clone has more than one count but fewer than ten. V is TRBV5-1 and J is TRBJ2-1; TRBD2 is a possible D gene (5 bases). CDR1 SGHRS and CDR2 YFSETQ come from the germline V gene. CDR3 length: 14 residues. V was clipped by 4 bases and J by 3 bases, with 11 bases between them. CDR3 nucleotide sequence: TGCGCCAGCAGCCCTGGAGGAGACTACAATGAGCAGTTCTTC. Encoded protein: CASSPGGDYNEQFF.

V gene TRBV12-5 combines with J gene TRBJ1-5; 7 nucleotides match TRBD1. The germline CDR1 and CDR2 sequences are LGHNT and FRNRAP. CDR3 length: 12 amino acids. The V gene end was trimmed by 8 bases and the J gene end by 11 bases; junction bases not matched to a gene: 9. In nucleotides, the CDR3 is TGTGCTAGTTCCAGGGGGGCTGAAACCCAGCATTTT. Protein product: CASSRGAETQHF.

About this clone itself: The same CDR3 arises from other DNA sequences in this sample as well. The gene calls are TRBV18 and TRBJ2-1; TRBD1 agrees at 11 bases. With 6 bases clipped from V and 4 bases from J, the junction kept 5 bases outside the gene matches. Germline CDR1 and CDR2: KGHSH and LQKENI. The CDR3 runs to 15 residues. CDR3 nucleotide sequence: TGTGCCAGCTCCCCCGGGACAGGGGGTTACAATGAGCAGTTCTTC. Its translation is CASSPGTGGYNEQFF.

This clone was seen a handful of times. The V and J genes are TRBV6-5 and TRBJ1-1; 8 bases are a match to TRBD1. Trimming at V came to 7 bases and at J to 5 bases, leaving 9 bases not matched to a gene. Germline V lookup: CDR1 MNHEY, CDR2 SVGAGI. This CDR3 has 14 residues. In DNA form, the CDR3 reads TGTGCCAGCATGATCAGGGGGCGGGTAACTGAAGCTTTCTTT. Translating gives CASMIRGRVTEAFF.

The genes are TRBV12-3 or TRBV12-4 and TRBJ1-2, with D tentatively TRBD1 (6 bases). The V and J ends lost 6 bases and 8 bases respectively, with 16 bases between them. This CDR3 is 13 amino acids long. The CDR3 nucleotides are TGTGCCAGCAGGACGGACAGTGTGAGGGGCTACACCTTC. It codes for CASRTDSVRGYTF.

The chain recombines TRBV5-1 with TRBJ1-4, with TRBD1 matching 8 bases. With 1 base clipped from V and 0 bases from J, the junction kept 5 bases outside the gene matches. Germline-derived CDR1 and CDR2 are SGHRS and YFSETQ. CDR3 length: 17 residues. The CDR3 spells CASSLTGGFATNEKLFF. The DNA for the CDR3 is TGCGCCAGCAGCTTGACAGGGGGATTTGCAACTAATGAAAAACTGTTTTTT.

The chain joins TRBV12-5 to TRBJ2-1; the D gene is possibly TRBD2 (6 bases). Per germline, CDR1 LGHNT and CDR2 FRNRAP. This CDR3 spans 17 amino acids. Trimming pared 3 bases from V and 0 bases from J, leaving 15 bases between. Written as DNA, the CDR3 is TGTGCTAGTGGTTTTTCTAGCGTAGGTAGCTCCTACAATGAGCAGTTCTTC. Translated, it gives CASGFSSVGSSYNEQFF.

The rearrangement links TRBV2 to TRBJ1-1, with D perhaps matching TRBD1 (6 bases). The V end was cut by 7 bases, the J end by 8 bases, with 14 bases between. Germline values: CDR1 SNHLY, CDR2 FYNNEI. This CDR3 is built from 12 residues. CDR3 sequence (DNA): TGTGCCAGCACGAAACGGGACAAAGAAGCTTTCTTT. This gives the protein CASTKRDKEAFF.

The chain recombines TRBV5-1 with TRBJ1-1; D unresolved. The germline CDR1 and CDR2 sequences are SGHRS and YFSETQ. This CDR3 is 13 amino acids long. The V gene lost 3 bases and the J gene lost 3 bases, with 9 bases spanning the gap. The CDR3: CASSWAGDTEAFF. In DNA, the CDR3 is TGCGCCAGCAGCTGGGCGGGAGACACTGAAGCTTTCTTT.

This chain's CDR3 is CASSYSFLGGGEQFF. The CDR3 nucleotides are TGTGCCAGCAGTTACTCGTTCCTAGGAGGCGGTGAGCAGTTCTTC. The chain uses TRBV6-5 and TRBJ2-1, with D possibly TRBD2 on 5 matching bases. V was pared by 0 bases and J by 9 bases, with 15 bases between. The CDR3 is 15 amino acids. Looked up from germline, CDR1 is MNHEY and CDR2 is SVGAGI.

The chain combines TRBV6-6 with TRBJ2-1, with 13 bases lining up with TRBD2. The germline V gene has CDR1 MNHNY and CDR2 SVGAGI (reference sequence). The CDR3 loop spans 16 amino acids. Trimming at V came to 5 bases and at J to 8 bases, leaving 9 bases not matched to a gene. Written as DNA, the CDR3 is TGTGCCAGCAGTCGAAACGGACTAGCGGGAGAGTATGAGCAGTTCTTC. Translating gives CASSRNGLAGEYEQFF.

The V and J genes are TRBV2 and TRBJ2-2; D gene ambiguous. This CDR3 is 14 amino acids long. Per the germline V gene, CDR1 is SNHLY and CDR2 is FYNNEI. Trimming removed 8 bases from V and 1 base from J, with 11 bases in between. In DNA form, the CDR3 reads TGTGCCAGCGGTCAAGTCCAGAACACCGGGGAGCTGTTTTTT. Amino acids: CASGQVQNTGELFF.

V usage is TRBV5-1 and J usage is TRBJ2-1; 9 nucleotides align to TRBD1. Germline CDR1 reads SGHRS; CDR2 reads YFSETQ. With 4 bases clipped from V and 9 bases from J, the junction kept 11 bases outside the gene matches. The CDR3 spans 15 residues. CDR3 coding DNA: TGCGCCAGCAGCCCCCGGGACAGGGTCTCCATTGAGCAGTTCTTC. This codes for CASSPRDRVSIEQFF. The whole variable domain, remainder taken from reference TRBV5-1 and TRBJ2-1, is KAGVTQTPRYLIKTRGQQVTLSCSPISGHRSVSWYQQTPGQGLQFLFEYFSETQRNKGNFPGRFSGRQFSNSRSEMNVSTLELGDSALYLCASSPRDRVSIEQFFGPGTRLTVL.

This clone was found many times. The chain links TRBV27 to TRBJ1-1; D might be TRBD1 (6 bases). The CDR3 is 14 amino acids. V lost 7 bases to trimming and J lost 1 base, with 13 bases between them. Looked up from germline, CDR1 is MNHEY and CDR2 is SMNVEV (reference sequence). In DNA, the CDR3 is TGTGCCAGCAACGTACAGGGTCCGAACACTGAAGCTTTCTTT. It yields the protein CASNVQGPNTEAFF.

This sequence joins TRBV19 and TRBJ1-2, with D perhaps TRBD1 (6 bases). The germline V gene has CDR1 LNHDA and CDR2 SQIVND (reference sequence). This CDR3 is built from 14 residues. V was trimmed by 6 bases and J by 3 bases, leaving 14 bases between them. CDR3 sequence (DNA): TGTGCCAGTAGCCCTGGACAGACGGACTATGGCTACACCTTC. The encoded protein is CASSPGQTDYGYTF.

The genes are TRBV6-5 and TRBJ1-2; no clear D gene. Germline V CDR1 and CDR2: MNHEY, SVGAGI. The ends were cut back, 6 bases at V and 1 base at J, with 9 bases in the middle. This CDR3 has 13 residues. CDR3 nucleotide sequence: TGTGCCAGCAGGAGGGAGAATAACTATGGCTACACCTTC. It specifies CASRRENNYGYTF.